A single sample is the source of the 2 T cell receptor beta chains below, sequenced in a study of blood T cell repertoires in COVID-19. Libraries were prepared by immunoSEQ multiplex PCR; TCRdb keeps only in-frame clonotypes and omits some of them. This sample has about 430,000 clones, with nearly 90% found just once. The sample consisted of PBMCs or T cells enriched from blood (not recorded which). Source of these receptors: a woman between 18 and 30 years old who had been exposed to COVID-19.

The V and J genes are TRBV7-2 and TRBJ2-7; tentative D call: TRBD1 (5 bases). Germline V CDR1 and CDR2: SGHTA, FQGNSA. The CDR3 spans 12 residues. With 9 bases removed from V and 3 bases from J, the gap between germline ends came to 12 bases. As DNA, the CDR3 is TGTGCCAGTGAGACAGATAGCTACGAGCAGTACTTC. Translated, it gives CASETDSYEQYF.

The count of this clone is one. The chain recombines TRBV15 with TRBJ1-1; TRBD1 is a possible D gene (6 bases). V lost 4 bases and J 1 base, leaving 10 bases between the germline ends. Germline lookup yields CDR1 LNHNV and CDR2 YYDKDF (reference sequence). The CDR3 has 14 residues. As DNA, the CDR3 is TGTGCCACCAGCAACAAACAGGGGAACACTGAAGCTTTCTTT. Translated, it gives CATSNKQGNTEAFF.